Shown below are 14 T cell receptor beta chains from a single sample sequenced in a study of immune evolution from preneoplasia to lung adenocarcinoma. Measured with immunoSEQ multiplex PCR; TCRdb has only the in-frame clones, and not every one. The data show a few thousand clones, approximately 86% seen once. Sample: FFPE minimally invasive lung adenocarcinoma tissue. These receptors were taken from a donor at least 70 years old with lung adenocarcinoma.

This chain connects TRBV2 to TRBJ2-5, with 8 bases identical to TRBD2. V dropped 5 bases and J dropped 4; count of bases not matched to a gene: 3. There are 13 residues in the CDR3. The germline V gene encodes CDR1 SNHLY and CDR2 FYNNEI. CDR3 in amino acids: CASSPGTRETQYF. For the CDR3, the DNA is TGTGCCAGCAGTCCTGGGACTAGAGAGACCCAGTACTTC.

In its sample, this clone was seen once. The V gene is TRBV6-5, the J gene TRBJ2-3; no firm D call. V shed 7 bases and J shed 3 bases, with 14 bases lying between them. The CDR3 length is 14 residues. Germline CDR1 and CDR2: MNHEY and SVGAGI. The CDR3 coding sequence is TGTGCCAGCACCAAATCACAGCCTACAGATACGCAGTATTTT. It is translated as CASTKSQPTDTQYF.

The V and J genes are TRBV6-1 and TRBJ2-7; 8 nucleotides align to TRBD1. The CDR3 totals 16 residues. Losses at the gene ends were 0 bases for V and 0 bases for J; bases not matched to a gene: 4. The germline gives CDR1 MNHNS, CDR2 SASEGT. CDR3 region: CASSEAQGQASYEQYF. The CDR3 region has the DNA TGTGCCAGCAGTGAAGCTCAGGGACAGGCCTCCTACGAGCAGTACTTC.

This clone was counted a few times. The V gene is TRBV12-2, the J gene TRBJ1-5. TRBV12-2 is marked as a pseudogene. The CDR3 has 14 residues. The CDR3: CASRLGRVDQPQHF. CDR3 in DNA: TGTGCAAGTCGCTTAGGACGGGTCGATCAGCCCCAGCATTTT.

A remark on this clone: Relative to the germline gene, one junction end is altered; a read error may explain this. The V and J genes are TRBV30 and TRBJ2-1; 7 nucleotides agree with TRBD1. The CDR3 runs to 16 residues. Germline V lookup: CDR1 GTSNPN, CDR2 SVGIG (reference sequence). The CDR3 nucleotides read TGTGCCTGGGAGGCAGGGGGTACCTCCTCCTATAATGAGCAGTTCTTC. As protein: CAWEAGGTSSYNEQFF.

The CDR3 DNA reads TGTGCCATCAGTGAACAGGGGGATTCTAAGGGCTACACCTTC. Its protein is CAISEQGDSKGYTF. V gene TRBV10-3 combines with J gene TRBJ1-2, with 8 nucleotides matching TRBD1. Germline-derived CDR1 and CDR2 are ENHRY and SYGVKD. The V segment lost 3 bases and the J segment 8 bases; nucleotides outside the gene matches: 8. This CDR3 has 14 amino acids.

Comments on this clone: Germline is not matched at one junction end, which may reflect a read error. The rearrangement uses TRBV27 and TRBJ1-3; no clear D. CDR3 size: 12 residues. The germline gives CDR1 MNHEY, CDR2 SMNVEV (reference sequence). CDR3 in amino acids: CASRSAGNTIYF. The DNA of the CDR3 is TGTGCCAGCAGGAGTGCTGGGAACACCATATATTTT.

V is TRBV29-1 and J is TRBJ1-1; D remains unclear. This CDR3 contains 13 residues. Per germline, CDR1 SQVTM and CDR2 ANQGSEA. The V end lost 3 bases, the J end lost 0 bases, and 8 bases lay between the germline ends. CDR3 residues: CSVERQLNTEAFF. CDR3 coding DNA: TGCAGCGTTGAGAGGCAGCTGAACACTGAAGCTTTCTTT.

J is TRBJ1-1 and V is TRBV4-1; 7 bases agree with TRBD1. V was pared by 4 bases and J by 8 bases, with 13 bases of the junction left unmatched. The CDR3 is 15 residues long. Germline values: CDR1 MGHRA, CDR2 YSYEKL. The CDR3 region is CASSPQDRAGKEAFF. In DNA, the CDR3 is TGCGCCAGCAGCCCCCAAGACAGGGCGGGGAAGGAAGCTTTCTTT.

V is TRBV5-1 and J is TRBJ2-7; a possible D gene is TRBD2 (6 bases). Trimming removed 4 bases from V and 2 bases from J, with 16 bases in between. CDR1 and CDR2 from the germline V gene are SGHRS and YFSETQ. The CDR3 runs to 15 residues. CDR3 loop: CASSLRDSGPYEQYF. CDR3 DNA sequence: TGCGCCAGCAGCCTCCGGGACTCAGGCCCCTACGAGCAGTACTTC. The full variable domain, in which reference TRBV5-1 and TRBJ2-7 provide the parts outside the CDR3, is KAGVTQTPRYLIKTRGQQVTLSCSPISGHRSVSWYQQTPGQGLQFLFEYFSETQRNKGNFPGRFSGRQFSNSRSEMNVSTLELGDSALYLCASSLRDSGPYEQYFGPGTRLTVT.

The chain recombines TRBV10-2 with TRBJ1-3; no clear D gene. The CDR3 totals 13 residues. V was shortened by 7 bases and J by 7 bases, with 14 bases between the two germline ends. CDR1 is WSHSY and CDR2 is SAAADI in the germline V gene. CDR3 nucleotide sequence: TGCGCCAGCACGCGGGGAGCCCACAACACCATATATTTT. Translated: CASTRGAHNTIYF.

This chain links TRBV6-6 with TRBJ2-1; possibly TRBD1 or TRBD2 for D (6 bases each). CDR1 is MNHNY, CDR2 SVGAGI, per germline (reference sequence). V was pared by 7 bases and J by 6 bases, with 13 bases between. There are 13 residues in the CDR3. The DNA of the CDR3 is TGTGCCAGCAATACAGGGACTGCCAATGAGCAGTTCTTC. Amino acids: CASNTGTANEQFF.

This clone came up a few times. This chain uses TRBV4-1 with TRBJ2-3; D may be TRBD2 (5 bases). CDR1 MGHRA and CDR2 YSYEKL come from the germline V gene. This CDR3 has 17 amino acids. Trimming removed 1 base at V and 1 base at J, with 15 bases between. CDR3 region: CASSQVLTRSGTDTQYF. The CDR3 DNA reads TGCGCCAGCAGCCAAGTACTTACTAGGAGTGGCACAGATACGCAGTATTTT.

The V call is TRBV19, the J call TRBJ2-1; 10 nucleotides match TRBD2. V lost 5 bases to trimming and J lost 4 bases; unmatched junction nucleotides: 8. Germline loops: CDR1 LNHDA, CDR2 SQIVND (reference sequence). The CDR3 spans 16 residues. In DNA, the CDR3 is TGTGCCAGTAGTTCCTTCCCTAGCGGGGGTTACAATGAGCAGTTCTTC. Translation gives CASSSFPSGGYNEQFF.